The clone carrying this T cell receptor beta chain appeared a few times. The CDR3 runs to 15 residues. The germline V gene encodes CDR1 DFQATT and CDR2 SNEGSKA (reference sequence). The J segment lost 3 bases and the V segment lost 3 bases, leaving 5 bases of the junction unmatched. Amplified regions were TCR beta CDR3 sequences from RNA transcripts. First-round RT-PCR targeting the TCR CDR3 was performed with the HTBI primer set. Using its own MiXCR run on the multiplex PCR reads, TCRdb lists one record per CDR3 protein. The sample contains roughly 300,000 distinct CDR3 sequences, roughly a fifth of which appear only once. The data stem from a study of T cells in Graves' hyperthyroidism and ophthalmopathy.

Input material: blood. The chain is built from TRBV20-1 and TRBJ2-3; 11 bases fit TRBD2. The source is a woman aged 45-60 years with Graves' hyperthyroidism. The CDR3 loop is CSARDPSGGTDTQYF. The DNA for the CDR3 is TGCAGTGCTAGGGACCCTAGCGGGGGGACAGATACGCAGTATTTT.